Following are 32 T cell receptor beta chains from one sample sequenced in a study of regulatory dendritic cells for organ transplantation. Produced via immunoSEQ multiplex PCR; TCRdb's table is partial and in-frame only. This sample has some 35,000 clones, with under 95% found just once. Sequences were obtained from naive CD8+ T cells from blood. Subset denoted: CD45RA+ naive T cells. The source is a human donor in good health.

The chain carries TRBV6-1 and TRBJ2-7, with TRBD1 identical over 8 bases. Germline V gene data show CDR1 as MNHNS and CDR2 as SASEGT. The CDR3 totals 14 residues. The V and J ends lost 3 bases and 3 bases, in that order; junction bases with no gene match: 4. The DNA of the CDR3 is TGTGCCAGCAGTGACCTCGGACAGGGCTACGAGCAGTACTTC. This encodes CASSDLGQGYEQYF.

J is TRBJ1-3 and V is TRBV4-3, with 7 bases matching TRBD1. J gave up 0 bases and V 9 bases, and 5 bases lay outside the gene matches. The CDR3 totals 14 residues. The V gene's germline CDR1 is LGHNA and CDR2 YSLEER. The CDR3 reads CASRGGPSGNTIYF. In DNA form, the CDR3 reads TGCGCCAGTCGAGGGGGCCCCTCTGGAAACACCATATATTTT.

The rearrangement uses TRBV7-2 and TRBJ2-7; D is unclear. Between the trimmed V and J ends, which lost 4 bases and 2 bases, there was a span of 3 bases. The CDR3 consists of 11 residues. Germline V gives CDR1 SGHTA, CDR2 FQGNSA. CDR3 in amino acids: CASSYAYEQYF. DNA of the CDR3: TGTGCCAGCAGCTACGCCTACGAGCAGTACTTC.

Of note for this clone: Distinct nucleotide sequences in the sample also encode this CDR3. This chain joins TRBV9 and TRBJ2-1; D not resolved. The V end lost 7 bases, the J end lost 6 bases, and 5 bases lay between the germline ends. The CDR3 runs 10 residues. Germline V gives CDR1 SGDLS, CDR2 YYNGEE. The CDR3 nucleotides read TGTGCCAGCTCTGGCAATGAGCAGTTCTTC. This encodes CASSGNEQFF.

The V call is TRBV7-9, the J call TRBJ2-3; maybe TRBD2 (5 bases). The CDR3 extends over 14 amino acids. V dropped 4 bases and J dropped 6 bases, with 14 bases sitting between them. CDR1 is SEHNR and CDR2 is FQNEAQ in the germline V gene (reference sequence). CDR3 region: CASSSTSYFDTQYF. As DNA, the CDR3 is TGTGCCAGCAGCTCCACTAGTTATTTTGATACGCAGTATTTT.

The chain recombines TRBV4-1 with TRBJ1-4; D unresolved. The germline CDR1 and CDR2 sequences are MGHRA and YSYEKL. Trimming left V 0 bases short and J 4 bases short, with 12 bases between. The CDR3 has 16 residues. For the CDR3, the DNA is TGCGCCAGCAGCCAAGATCCGCGGTCCGTTAATGAAAAACTGTTTTTT. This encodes CASSQDPRSVNEKLFF.

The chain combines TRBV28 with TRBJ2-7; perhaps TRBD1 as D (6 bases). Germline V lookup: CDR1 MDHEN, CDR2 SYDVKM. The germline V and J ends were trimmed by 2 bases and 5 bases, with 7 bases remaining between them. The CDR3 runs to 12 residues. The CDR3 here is CASSLTGNEQYF. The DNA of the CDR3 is TGTGCCAGCAGTTTAACAGGGAACGAGCAGTACTTC. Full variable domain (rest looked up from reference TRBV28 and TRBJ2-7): DVKVTQSSRYLVKRTGEKVFLECVQDMDHENMFWYRQDPGLGLRLIYFSYDVKMKEKGDIPEGYSVSREKKERFSLILESASTNQTSMYLCASSLTGNEQYFGPGTRLTVT.

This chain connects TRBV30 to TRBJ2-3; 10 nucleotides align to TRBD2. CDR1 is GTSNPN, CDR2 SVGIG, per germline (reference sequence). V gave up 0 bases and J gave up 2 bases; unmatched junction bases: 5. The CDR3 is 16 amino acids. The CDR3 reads CAWSVGTSALTDTQYF. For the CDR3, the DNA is TGTGCCTGGAGTGTGGGGACTAGCGCACTCACAGATACGCAGTATTTT. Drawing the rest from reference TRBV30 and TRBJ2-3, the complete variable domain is SQTIHQWPATLVQPVGSPLSLECTVEGTSNPNLYWYRQAAGRGLQLLFYSVGIGQISSEVPQNLSASRPQDRQFILSSKKLLLSDSGFYLCAWSVGTSALTDTQYFGPGTRLTVL.

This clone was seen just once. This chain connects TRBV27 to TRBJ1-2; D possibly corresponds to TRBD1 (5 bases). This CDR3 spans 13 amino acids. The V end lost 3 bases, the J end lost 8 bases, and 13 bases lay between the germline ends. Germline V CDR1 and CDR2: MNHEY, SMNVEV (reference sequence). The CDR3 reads CASSFGMGRGYTF. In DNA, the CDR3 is TGTGCCAGCAGTTTTGGTATGGGACGGGGCTACACCTTC.

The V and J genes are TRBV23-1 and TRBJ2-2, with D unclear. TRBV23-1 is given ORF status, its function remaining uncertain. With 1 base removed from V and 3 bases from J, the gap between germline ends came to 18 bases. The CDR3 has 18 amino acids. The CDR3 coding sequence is TGCGCCAGCAGTCAATGCCCCTTCGGCGGTCTAGACACCGGGGAGCTGTTTTTT. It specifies CASSQCPFGGLDTGELFF.

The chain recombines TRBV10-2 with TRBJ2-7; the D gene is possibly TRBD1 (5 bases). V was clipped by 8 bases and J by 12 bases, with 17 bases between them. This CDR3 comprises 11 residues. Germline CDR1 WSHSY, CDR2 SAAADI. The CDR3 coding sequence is TGCGCCAGCGAGACGCCGACAGCTCGGTACTTC. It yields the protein CASETPTARYF.

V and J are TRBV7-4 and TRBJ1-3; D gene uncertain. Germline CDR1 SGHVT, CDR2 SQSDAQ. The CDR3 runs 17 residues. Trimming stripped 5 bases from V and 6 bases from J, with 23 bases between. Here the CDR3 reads CASSPGKPTQSLNTIYF. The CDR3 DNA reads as TGTGCCAGCAGCCCCGGGAAACCAACTCAAAGCCTAAACACCATATATTTT.

The chain's CDR3 is CASAKTVGGQIFEETQYF. The CDR3 DNA sequence: TGTGCCAGCGCTAAAACGGTGGGGGGACAGATCTTTGAAGAGACCCAGTACTTC. The chain joins TRBV28 to TRBJ2-5; a weak D match, TRBD1 (7 bases). V dropped 8 bases and J dropped 3 bases, with 28 bases sitting between them. The CDR3 consists of 18 residues. CDR1 is MDHEN, CDR2 SYDVKM, per germline.

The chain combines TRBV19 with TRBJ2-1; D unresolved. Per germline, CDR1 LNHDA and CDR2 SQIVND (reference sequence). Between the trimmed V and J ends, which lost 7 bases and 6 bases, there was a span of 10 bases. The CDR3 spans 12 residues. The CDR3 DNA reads TGTGCCAGTATAACGGCAACCAATGAGCAGTTCTTC. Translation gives CASITATNEQFF.

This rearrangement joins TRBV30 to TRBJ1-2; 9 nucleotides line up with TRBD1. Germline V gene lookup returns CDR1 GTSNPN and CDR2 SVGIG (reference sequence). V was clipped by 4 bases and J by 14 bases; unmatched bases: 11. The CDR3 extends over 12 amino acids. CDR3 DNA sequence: TGTGCCTGGACCCCCGGGACAGGGTTAGAAACCTTC. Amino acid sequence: CAWTPGTGLETF.

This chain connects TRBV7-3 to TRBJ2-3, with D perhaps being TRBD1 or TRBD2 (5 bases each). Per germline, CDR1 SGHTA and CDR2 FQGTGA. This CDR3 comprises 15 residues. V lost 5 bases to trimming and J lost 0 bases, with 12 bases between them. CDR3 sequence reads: CASSPGADSTDTQYF. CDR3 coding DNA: TGTGCCAGCAGCCCCGGGGCGGATAGCACAGATACGCAGTATTTT.

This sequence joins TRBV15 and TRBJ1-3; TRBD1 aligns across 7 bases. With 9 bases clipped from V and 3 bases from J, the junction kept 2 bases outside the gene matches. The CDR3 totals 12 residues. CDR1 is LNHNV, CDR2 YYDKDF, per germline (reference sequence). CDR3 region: CATTGRGNTIYF. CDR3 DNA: TGTGCCACGACAGGGCGTGGAAACACCATATATTTT.

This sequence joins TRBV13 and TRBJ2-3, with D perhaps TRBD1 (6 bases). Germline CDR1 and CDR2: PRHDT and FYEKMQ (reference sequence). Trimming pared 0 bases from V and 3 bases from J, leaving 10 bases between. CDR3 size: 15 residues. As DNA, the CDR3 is TGTGCCAGCAGCTTAGGACAGGGTAGAACAGATACGCAGTATTTT. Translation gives CASSLGQGRTDTQYF.

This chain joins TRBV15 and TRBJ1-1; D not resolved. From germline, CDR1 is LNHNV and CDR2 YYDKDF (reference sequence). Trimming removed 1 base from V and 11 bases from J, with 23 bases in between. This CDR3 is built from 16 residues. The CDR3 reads CATSRGSGPAVLKAFF. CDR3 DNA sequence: TGTGCCACCAGCAGAGGATCAGGTCCCGCCGTTCTTAAGGCTTTCTTT.

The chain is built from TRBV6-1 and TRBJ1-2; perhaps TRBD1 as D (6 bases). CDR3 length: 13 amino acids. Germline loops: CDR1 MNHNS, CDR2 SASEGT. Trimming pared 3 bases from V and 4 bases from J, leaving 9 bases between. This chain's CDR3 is CASSEGHLYGYTF. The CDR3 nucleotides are TGTGCCAGCAGTGAGGGACACCTCTATGGCTACACCTTC.

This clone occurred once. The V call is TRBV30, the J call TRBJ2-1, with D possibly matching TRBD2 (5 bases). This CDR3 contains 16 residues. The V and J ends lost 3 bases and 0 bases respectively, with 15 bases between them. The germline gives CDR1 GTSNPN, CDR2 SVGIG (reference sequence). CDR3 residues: CAWRDSTLSSYNEQFF. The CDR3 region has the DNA TGTGCCTGGAGGGACTCGACACTCAGCTCCTACAATGAGCAGTTCTTC.

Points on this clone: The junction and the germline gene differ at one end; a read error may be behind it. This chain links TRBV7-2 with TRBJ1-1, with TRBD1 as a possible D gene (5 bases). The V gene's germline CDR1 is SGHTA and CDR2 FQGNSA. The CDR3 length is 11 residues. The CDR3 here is CASSSWDGRNF. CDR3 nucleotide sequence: TGTGCCAGCAGCTCTTGGGACGGCCGAAATTTT.

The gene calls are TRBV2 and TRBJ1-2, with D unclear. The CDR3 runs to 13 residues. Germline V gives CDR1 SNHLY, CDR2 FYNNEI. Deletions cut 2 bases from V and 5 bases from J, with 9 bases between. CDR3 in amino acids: CASSERVLYGYTF. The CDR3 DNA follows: TGTGCCAGCAGTGAAAGGGTCCTATATGGCTACACCTTC.

CDR3 protein: CASGFWEYEQYF. For the CDR3, the DNA is TGTGCTAGTGGTTTCTGGGAGTACGAGCAGTACTTC. The chain recombines TRBV12-5 with TRBJ2-7, with TRBD2 as a possible D gene (5 bases). Per the germline V gene, CDR1 is LGHNT and CDR2 is FRNRAP. The CDR3 sequence is 12 residues long. V lost 3 bases and J 4 bases, leaving 7 bases between the germline ends.

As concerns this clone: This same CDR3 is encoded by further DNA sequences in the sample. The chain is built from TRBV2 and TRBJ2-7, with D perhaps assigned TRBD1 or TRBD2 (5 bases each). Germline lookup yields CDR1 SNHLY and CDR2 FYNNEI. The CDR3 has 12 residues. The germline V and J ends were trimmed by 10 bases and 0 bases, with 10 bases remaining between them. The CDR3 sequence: CATRGGSYEQYF. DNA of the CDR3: TGTGCCACCCGTGGGGGCTCCTACGAGCAGTACTTC.

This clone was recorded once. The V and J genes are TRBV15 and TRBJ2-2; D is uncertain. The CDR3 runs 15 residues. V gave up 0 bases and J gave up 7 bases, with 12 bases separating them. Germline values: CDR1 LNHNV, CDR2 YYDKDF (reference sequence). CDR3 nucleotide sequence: TGTGCCACCAGCAGAGAACTTAGAAGACTCGGGGAGCTGTTTTTT. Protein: CATSRELRRLGELFF.

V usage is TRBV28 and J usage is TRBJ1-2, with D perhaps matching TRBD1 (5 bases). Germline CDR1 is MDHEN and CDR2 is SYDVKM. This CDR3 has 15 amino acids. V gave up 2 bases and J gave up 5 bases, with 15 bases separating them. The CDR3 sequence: CASSLSFQGIYGYTF. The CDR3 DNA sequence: TGTGCCAGCAGTTTAAGTTTCCAGGGTATTTATGGCTACACCTTC.

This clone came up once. This CDR3 reads CASSSGLAGGEQYF. Written as DNA, the CDR3 is TGTGCCAGCAGCTCGGGACTAGCGGGAGGTGAGCAGTACTTC. The V gene is TRBV9, the J gene TRBJ2-7; the match to TRBD2 covers 15 bases. The CDR3 sequence is 14 residues long. V dropped 4 bases and J dropped 7; count of bases not matched to a gene: 3. Looked up from germline, CDR1 is SGDLS and CDR2 is YYNGEE.

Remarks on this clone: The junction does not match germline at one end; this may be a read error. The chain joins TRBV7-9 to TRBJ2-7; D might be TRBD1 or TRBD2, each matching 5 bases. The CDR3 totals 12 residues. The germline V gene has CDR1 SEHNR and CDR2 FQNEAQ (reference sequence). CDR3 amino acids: CATPGPSFEQYF. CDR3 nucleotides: TGTGCCACCCCGGGACCTTCCTTCGAGCAGTACTTC.

For the CDR3, the DNA is TGTGCCAGCAGCCCCGAGGCGGCGGAATACCACTCTGGGGCCAACGTCCTGACTTTC. This codes for CASSPEAAEYHSGANVLTF. This chain joins TRBV4-2 and TRBJ2-6, with D unclear. The CDR3 covers 19 residues. Germline V gives CDR1 LGHNA, CDR2 YNFKEQ. Trimming cost V 4 bases and J 0 bases, with 19 bases left between them.

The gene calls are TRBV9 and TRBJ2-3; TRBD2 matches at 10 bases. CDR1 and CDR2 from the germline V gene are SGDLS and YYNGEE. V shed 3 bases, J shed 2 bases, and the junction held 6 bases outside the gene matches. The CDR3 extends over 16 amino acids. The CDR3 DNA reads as TGTGCCAGCAGCGGCGGGACTAGCGAAACCACAGATACGCAGTATTTT. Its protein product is CASSGGTSETTDTQYF.

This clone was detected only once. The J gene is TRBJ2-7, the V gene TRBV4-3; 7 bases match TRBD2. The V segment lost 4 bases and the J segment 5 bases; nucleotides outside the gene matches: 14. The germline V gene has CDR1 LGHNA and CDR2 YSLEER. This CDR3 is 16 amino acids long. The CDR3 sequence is CASSPSGTTLYDEQYF. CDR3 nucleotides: TGCGCCAGCAGCCCCTCCGGGACTACCTTGTACGACGAGCAGTACTTC.